This TCR beta chain comes out of a study of cytomegalovirus exposure and HLA in healthy donors. Study-wide results and limits: Certain indistinguishable V segments, among them TRBV6-2 and TRBV6-3, were excluded.

This clone occurred a few times. Its antigen is not identified. This sample includes further DNA sequences coding for the same CDR3. The CDR3 extends over 13 amino acids. CDR1 is SGHTA and CDR2 is FQGTGA in the germline V gene. Trimming left V 2 bases short and J 5 bases short, with 7 bases between. Vbeta (60) and Jbeta (13) primers were used in the PCR. As handled by the study authors: Roughly 81 million unique TCR beta chains, 9 million to 12 million shared, were counted in a later analysis. The protocol was immunoSEQ multiplex PCR, while the TCRdb copy is restricted to in-frame clones and leaves out a portion. The V and J calls and clone size are taken from that table; D and trimming were inferred from the DNA. The sample has about 130,000 clones, under 90% seen once; the top ten hold roughly 4%.

The origin of this receptor is a woman aged 40 to 49 in good health and CMV-seropositive. The V gene is TRBV7-3, the J gene TRBJ2-1; D gene unclear. Sequenced input: PBMCs. CDR3 nucleotides: TGTGCCAGCAGCTTAGGGCAGAACAATGAGCAGTTCTTC. Its protein product is CASSLGQNNEQFF.